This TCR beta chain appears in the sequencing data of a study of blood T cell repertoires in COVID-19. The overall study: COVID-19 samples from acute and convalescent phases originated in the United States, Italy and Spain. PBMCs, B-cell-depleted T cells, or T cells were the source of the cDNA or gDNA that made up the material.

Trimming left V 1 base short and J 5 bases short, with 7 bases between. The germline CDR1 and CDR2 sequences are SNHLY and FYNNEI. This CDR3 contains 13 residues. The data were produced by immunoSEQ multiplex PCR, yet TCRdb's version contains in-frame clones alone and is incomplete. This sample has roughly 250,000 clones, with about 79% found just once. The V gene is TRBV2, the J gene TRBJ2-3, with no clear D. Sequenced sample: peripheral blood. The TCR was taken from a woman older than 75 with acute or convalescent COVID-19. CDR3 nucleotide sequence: TGTGCCAGCAGTGAAGATGCCGGAGATACGCAGTATTTT. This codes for CASSEDAGDTQYF.